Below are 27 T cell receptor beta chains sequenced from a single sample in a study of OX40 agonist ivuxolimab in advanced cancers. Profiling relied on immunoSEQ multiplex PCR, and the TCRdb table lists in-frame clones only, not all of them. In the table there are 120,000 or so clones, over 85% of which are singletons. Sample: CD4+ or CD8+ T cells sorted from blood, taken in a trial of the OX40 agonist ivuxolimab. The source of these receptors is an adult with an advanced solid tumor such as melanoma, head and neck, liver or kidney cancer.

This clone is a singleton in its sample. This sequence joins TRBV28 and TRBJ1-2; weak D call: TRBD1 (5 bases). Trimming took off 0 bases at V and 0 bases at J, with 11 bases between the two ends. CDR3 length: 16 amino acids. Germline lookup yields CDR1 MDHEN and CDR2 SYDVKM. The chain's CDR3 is CASSLWGDETNYGYTF. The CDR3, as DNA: TGTGCCAGCAGTTTATGGGGGGACGAAACTAACTATGGCTACACCTTC.

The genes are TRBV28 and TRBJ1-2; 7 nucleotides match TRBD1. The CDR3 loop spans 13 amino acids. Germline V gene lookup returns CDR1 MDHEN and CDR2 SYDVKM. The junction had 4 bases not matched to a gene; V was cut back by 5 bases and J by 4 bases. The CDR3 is CASSQTGIYGYTF. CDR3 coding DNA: TGTGCCAGCAGTCAGACAGGGATCTATGGCTACACCTTC.

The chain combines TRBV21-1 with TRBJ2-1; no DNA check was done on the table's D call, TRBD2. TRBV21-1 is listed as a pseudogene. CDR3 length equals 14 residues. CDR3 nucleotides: TGTGCCAGCAGCAAAGGACTTTGTTACAATGAGCAGTTCTTC. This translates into CASSKGLCYNEQFF.

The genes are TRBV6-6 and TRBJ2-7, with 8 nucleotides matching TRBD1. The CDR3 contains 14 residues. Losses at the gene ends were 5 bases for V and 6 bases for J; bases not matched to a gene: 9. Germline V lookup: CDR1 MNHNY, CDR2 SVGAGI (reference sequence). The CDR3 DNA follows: TGTGCCAGCAGTCAAGACAGGGGTTTGGGCGAGCAGTACTTC. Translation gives CASSQDRGLGEQYF.

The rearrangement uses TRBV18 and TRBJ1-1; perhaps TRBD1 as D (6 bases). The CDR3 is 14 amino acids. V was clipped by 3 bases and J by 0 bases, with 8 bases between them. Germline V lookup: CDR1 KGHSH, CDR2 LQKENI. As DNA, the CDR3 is TGTGCCAGCTCACCCCAGGGGTTGAACACTGAAGCTTTCTTT. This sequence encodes CASSPQGLNTEAFF. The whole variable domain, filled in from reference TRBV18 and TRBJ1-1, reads NAGVMQNPRHLVRRRGQEARLRCSPMKGHSHVYWYRQLPEEGLKFMVYLQKENIIDESGMPKERFSAEFPKEGPSILRIQQVVRGDSAAYFCASSPQGLNTEAFFGQGTRLTVV.

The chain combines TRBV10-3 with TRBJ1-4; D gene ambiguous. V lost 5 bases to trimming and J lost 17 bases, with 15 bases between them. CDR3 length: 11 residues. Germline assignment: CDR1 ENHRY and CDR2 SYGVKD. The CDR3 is CAISPPVTGFF. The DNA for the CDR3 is TGTGCCATCAGTCCGCCGGTGACGGGATTTTTT.

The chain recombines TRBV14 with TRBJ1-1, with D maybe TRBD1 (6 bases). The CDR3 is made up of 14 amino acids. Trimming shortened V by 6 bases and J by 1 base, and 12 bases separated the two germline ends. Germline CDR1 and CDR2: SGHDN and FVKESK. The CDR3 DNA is TGTGCCAGCAGACCAGGACAGTGGAACACTGAAGCTTTCTTT. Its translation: CASRPGQWNTEAFF.

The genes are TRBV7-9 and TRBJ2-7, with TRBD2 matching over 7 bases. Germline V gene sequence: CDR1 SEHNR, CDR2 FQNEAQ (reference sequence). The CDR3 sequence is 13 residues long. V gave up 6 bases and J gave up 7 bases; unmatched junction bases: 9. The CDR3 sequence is CASRLGGEREQYF. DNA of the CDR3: TGTGCCAGCAGACTTGGGGGGGAACGGGAGCAGTACTTC.

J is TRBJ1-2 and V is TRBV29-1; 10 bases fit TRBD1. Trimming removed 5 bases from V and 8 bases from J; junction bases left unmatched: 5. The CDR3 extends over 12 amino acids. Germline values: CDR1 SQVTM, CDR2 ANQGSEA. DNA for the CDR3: TGCAGCGTTACCGGGACAGGGGTCGGCTACACCTTC. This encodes CSVTGTGVGYTF.

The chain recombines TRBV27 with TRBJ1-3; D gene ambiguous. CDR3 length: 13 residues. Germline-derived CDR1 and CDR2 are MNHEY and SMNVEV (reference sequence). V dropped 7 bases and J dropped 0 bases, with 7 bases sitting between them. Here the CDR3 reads CASIRNSGNTIYF. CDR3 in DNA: TGTGCCAGCATAAGGAACTCTGGAAACACCATATATTTT.

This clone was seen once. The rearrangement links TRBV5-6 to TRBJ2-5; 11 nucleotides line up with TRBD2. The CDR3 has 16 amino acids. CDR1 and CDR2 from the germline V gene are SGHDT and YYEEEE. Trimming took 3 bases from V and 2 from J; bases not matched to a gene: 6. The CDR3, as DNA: TGTGCCAGCAGCTGGGTACTAGCGGGAGCGCAAGAGACCCAGTACTTC. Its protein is CASSWVLAGAQETQYF.

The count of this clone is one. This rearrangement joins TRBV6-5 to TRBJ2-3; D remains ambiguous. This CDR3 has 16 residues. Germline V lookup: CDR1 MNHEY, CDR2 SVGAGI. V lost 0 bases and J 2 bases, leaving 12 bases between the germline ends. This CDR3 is CASSYSGVPTTDTQYF. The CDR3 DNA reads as TGTGCCAGCAGTTACTCAGGCGTTCCCACCACAGATACGCAGTATTTT.

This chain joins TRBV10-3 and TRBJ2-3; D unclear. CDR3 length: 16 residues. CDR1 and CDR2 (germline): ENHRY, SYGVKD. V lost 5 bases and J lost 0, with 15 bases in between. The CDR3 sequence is CAISPLHDSSTDTQYF. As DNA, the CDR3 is TGTGCCATCAGTCCCCTCCATGACTCTAGCACAGATACGCAGTATTTT.

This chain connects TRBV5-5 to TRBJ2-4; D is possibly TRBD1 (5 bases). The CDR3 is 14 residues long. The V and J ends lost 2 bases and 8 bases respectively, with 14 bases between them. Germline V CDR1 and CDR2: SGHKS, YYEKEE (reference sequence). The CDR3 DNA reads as TGTGCCAGCAGCTTCGGAAGGGGCAGGGACATTCAGTACTTC. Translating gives CASSFGRGRDIQYF.

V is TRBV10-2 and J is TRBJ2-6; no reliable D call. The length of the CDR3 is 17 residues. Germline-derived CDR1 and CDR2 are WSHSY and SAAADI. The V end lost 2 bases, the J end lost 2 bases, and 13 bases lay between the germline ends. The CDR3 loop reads CASSEPARVAGANVLTF. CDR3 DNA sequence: TGCGCCAGCAGTGAGCCAGCTAGGGTAGCTGGGGCCAACGTCCTGACTTTC.

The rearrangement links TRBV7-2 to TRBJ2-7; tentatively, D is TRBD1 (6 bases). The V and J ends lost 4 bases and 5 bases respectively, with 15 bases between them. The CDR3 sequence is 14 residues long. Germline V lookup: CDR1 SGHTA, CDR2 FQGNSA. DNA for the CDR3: TGTGCCAGCAGCTCACGCGACAGGTACCACGAGCAGTACTTC. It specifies CASSSRDRYHEQYF.

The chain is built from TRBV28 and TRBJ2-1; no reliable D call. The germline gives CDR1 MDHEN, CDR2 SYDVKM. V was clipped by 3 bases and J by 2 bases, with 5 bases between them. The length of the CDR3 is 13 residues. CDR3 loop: CASSFLTYNEQFF. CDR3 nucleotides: TGTGCCAGCAGTTTCCTCACCTACAATGAGCAGTTCTTC.

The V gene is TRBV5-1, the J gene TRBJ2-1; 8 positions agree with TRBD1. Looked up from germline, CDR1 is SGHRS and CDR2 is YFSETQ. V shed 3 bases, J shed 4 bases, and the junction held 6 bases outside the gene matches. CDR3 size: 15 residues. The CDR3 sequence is CASSSQGALYNEQFF. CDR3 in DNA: TGCGCCAGCAGCTCGCAGGGGGCGTTATACAATGAGCAGTTCTTC.

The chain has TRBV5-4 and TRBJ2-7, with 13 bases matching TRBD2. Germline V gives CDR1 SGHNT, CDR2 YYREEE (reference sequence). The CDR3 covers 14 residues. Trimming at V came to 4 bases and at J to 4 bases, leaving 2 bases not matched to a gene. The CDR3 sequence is CASSQGLAGYEQYF. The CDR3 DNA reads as TGTGCCAGCAGCCAGGGACTAGCGGGGTACGAGCAGTACTTC.

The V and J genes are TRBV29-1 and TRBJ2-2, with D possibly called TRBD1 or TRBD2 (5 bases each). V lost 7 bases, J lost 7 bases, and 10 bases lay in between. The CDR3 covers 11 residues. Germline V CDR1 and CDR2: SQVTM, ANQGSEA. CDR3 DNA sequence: TGCAGCGCTGGGACGGGCGGGGAGCTGTTTTTT. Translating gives CSAGTGGELFF.

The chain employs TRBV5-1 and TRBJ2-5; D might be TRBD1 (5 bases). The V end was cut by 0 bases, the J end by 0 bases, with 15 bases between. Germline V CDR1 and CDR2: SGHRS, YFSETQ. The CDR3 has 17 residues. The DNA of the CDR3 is TGCGCCAGCAGCTTGGTTGGGGCAGGACGGTACCAAGAGACCCAGTACTTC. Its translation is CASSLVGAGRYQETQYF.

CDR3 amino acids: CASSPGGTGFYEQYF. The CDR3 nucleotides read TGTGCCAGCAGTCCAGGGGGGACAGGTTTCTACGAGCAGTACTTC. The gene calls are TRBV28 and TRBJ2-7; 8 bases are shared with TRBD1. J gave up 3 bases and V 5 bases, and 9 bases lay outside the gene matches. This CDR3 comprises 15 residues. Germline assignment: CDR1 MDHEN and CDR2 SYDVKM.

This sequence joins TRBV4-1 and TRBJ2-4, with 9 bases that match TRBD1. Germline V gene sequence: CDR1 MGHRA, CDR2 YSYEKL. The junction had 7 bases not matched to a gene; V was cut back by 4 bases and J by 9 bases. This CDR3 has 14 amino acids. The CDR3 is CASSPSRDRAIQYF. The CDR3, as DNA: TGCGCCAGCAGCCCCTCCCGGGACAGGGCCATTCAGTACTTC.

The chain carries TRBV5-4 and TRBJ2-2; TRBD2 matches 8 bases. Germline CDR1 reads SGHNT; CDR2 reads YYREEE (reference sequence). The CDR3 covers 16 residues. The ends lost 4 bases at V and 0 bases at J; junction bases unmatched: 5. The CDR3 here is CASSGKLAANTGELFF. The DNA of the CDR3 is TGTGCCAGCAGCGGCAAACTAGCGGCGAACACCGGGGAGCTGTTTTTT.

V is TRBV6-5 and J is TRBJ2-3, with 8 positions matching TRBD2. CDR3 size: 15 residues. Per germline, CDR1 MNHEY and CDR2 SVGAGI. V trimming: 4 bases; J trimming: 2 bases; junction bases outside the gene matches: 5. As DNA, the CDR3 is TGTGCCAGCAGTTCGATAGCGGGGATCACAGATACGCAGTATTTT. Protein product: CASSSIAGITDTQYF.

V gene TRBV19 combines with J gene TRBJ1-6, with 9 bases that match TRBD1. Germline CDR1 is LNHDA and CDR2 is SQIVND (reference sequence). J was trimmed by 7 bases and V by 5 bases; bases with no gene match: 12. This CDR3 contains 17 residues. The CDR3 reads CASSSSGTGFGNSPLHF. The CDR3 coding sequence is TGTGCCAGTAGTTCTTCCGGGACAGGGTTTGGAAATTCACCCCTCCACTTT.

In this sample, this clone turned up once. The CDR3 region is CASSPRKGAASSTDTQYF. CDR3 nucleotides: TGTGCCAGCAGTCCCCGAAAGGGGGCGGCCTCTAGCACAGATACGCAGTATTTT. The chain couples TRBV28 to TRBJ2-3, with 7 bases lining up with TRBD1. The J segment lost 0 bases and the V segment lost 5 bases, leaving 14 bases of the junction unmatched. Germline V gene lookup returns CDR1 MDHEN and CDR2 SYDVKM. The length of the CDR3 is 18 residues.